These T cell receptor beta chains were read from a single sample in a study of tumor and adjacent non-tumor tissue in lung cancer. TCRdb redid the calling of the multiplex PCR reads with MiXCR, one entry per CDR3 protein. Here the sample spans roughly 220,000 distinct CDR3 sequences, less than 80% being singletons. Sequencing was carried out using lung tumor tissue. All receptors derive from a man aged 55 to 70 with non-small cell lung cancer. CDR3s include the opening cysteine and the closing phenylalanine or tryptophan.

TRBV5-6	TRBJ1-5	CASSLWQERVNQPQHF
TRBV10-1	TRBJ2-3	CASSLDSNWELTDTQYF
TRBV29-1	TRBJ2-7	CSVEDGTYVQYF
TRBV4-3	TRBJ2-7	CASGPRTGDYEQYF
TRBV11-2	TRBJ2-1	CASSHQDDSRDNEQFF
TRBV20-1	TRBJ2-4	CSARDVRDYGKNIQYF
TRBV20-1	TRBJ2-3	CSARGAKRNTDTHYF
TRBV20-1	TRBJ2-7	CSSRGGSADTYEQYF
TRBV6-5	TRBJ1-5	CASRRQDRNQPLHF
TRBV10-2	TRBJ2-5	CASTGTRETQYF
TRBV11-3	TRBJ2-1	CTSSLISGGRDNEQLF
TRBV7-2	TRBJ2-7	CASSSGNRNRKQYF
TRBV20-1	TRBJ2-3	CSARGPLTSTGTQYF
TRBV6-6	TRBJ2-1	CASSFTLYNEQFF
TRBV11-3	TRBJ1-1	CASSTQNIEASF